These 24 T cell receptor beta chains were sequenced from one sample in a study of metastatic and nonmetastatic thyroid tumors. TCRdb re-called clones from the PCR reads using MiXCR. The table shows more than 15,000 clones, with about 25% occurring only once. All patients reached thyroid surgery having received no treatment beforehand. The sequencing sample was made of tumor tissue. The origin of the receptors is a female donor with papillary thyroid cancer or a benign thyroid nodule (not recorded which). Some clones in this sample may be carry-over from other donors' samples.

This clone was detected a few times. A much larger clone differs from this one at a single base, so this may be a read error. This chain uses TRBV5-1 with TRBJ2-3; no definite D call. Germline V gene sequence: CDR1 SGHRS, CDR2 YFSETQ. This CDR3 spans 14 amino acids. Deletions cut 5 bases from V and 2 bases from J, with 12 bases between. CDR3 DNA: TGCGCCAGCAGATTACCTAGTTCCACAGATACGCAGTATTTT. Protein sequence: CASRLPSSTDTQYF. The full variable domain, with the rest looked up from reference TRBV5-1 and TRBJ2-3, is KAGVTQTPRYLIKTRGQQVTLSCSPISGHRSVSWYQQTPGQGLQFLFEYFSETQRNKGNFPGRFSGRQFSNSRSEMNVSTLELGDSALYLCASRLPSSTDTQYFGPGTRLTVL.

This clone qualifies as medium-sized. The V and J genes are TRBV12-3 or TRBV12-4 and TRBJ2-1; 11 bases line up with TRBD2. V gave up 4 bases and J gave up 7 bases; unmatched junction bases: 12. The CDR3 has 17 amino acids. CDR3 DNA sequence: TGTGCCAGCAGTTCCAAAACTAGCGGGAGCGAGGGGAATGAGCAGTTCTTC. Protein product: CASSSKTSGSEGNEQFF.

The chain uses TRBV11-3 and TRBJ2-2; D unresolved. V dropped 4 bases and J dropped 2 bases, with 5 bases sitting between them. Germline loops: CDR1 SGHNT, CDR2 YENEEA. This CDR3 has 13 residues. The CDR3 nucleotides are TGTGCCAGCAGCTCCGGAAACACCGGGGAGCTGTTTTTT. This encodes CASSSGNTGELFF. Variable domain in full (rest from reference TRBV11-3 and TRBJ2-2): EAGVVQSPRYKIIEKKQPVAFWCNPISGHNTLYWYLQNLGQGPELLIRYENEEAVDDSQLPKDRFSAERLKGVDSTLKIQPAELGDSAVYLCASSSGNTGELFFGEGSRLTVL.

V and J are TRBV18 and TRBJ2-3, with TRBD2 identical over 9 bases. Germline CDR1 is KGHSH and CDR2 is LQKENI. The CDR3 totals 15 residues. V was pared by 3 bases and J by 2 bases, with 3 bases of the junction left unmatched. In nucleotides, the CDR3 is TGTGCCAGCTCACCTGGCGGGGGGGTCACAGATACGCAGTATTTT. Its translation: CASSPGGGVTDTQYF.

In its sample, this clone was seen many times. The rearrangement uses TRBV5-8 and TRBJ2-2; D might be TRBD2 (6 bases). Germline loops: CDR1 SGHTS, CDR2 YDEGEE. The CDR3 consists of 16 residues. Trimming cost V 0 bases and J 3 bases, with 12 bases left between them. This CDR3 is CASSLVSSGDTGELFF. The CDR3 DNA reads TGTGCCAGCAGCTTGGTAAGTAGCGGAGACACCGGGGAGCTGTTTTTT.

This clone was detected ten times or more. This CDR3 reads CASRERGFREKLFF. In DNA, the CDR3 is TGTGCCAGTAGGGAAAGGGGATTTCGGGAAAAACTGTTTTTT. This sequence joins TRBV19 and TRBJ1-4; TRBD1 might be the D (5 bases). V gave up 6 bases and J gave up 8 bases, with 16 bases separating them. CDR1 LNHDA and CDR2 SQIVND come from the germline V gene (reference sequence). The CDR3 is 14 amino acids.

Many counts were recorded for this clone. The rearrangement joins TRBV7-9 to TRBJ2-1; 8 bases match TRBD2. The ends lost 4 bases at V and 4 bases at J; junction bases unmatched: 6. The germline gives CDR1 SEHNR, CDR2 FQNEAQ (reference sequence). The CDR3 loop spans 15 amino acids. The CDR3 loop reads CASSSTSGRYNEQFF. In DNA form, the CDR3 reads TGTGCCAGCAGCTCTACTAGCGGACGGTACAATGAGCAGTTCTTC.

This clone was detected ten times or more. The chain's CDR3 is CAISGEGNEQFF. CDR3 DNA sequence: TGTGCCATCTCGGGCGAGGGGAATGAGCAGTTCTTC. The chain uses TRBV6-4 and TRBJ2-1; D is possibly TRBD1 or TRBD2 (5 bases each). The germline CDR1 and CDR2 sequences are MRHNA and SNTAGT. The CDR3 totals 12 residues. Trimming took 10 bases from V and 7 from J, leaving 14 bases between them.

This clone is classed as medium-sized. The gene calls are TRBV25-1 and TRBJ2-3; D remains unclear. The CDR3 consists of 15 residues. The germline gives CDR1 MGHDK, CDR2 SYGVNS. Trimming took off 3 bases at V and 5 bases at J, with 15 bases between the two ends. The DNA of the CDR3 is TGTGCCAGCAGTGAGGAAACAACTATGGTAGATACGCAGTATTTT. This encodes CASSEETTMVDTQYF.

The chain is built from TRBV6-1 and TRBJ1-4; D not resolved. The V end was cut by 9 bases, the J end by 1 base, with 12 bases between. The CDR3 loop spans 14 amino acids. Germline lookup yields CDR1 MNHNS and CDR2 SASEGT. The CDR3 DNA reads TGTGCCAGTCGGTCGGGCGGAACTAATGAAAAACTGTTTTTT. This translates into CASRSGGTNEKLFF.

The chain links TRBV12-3 or TRBV12-4 to TRBJ2-7, with D possibly matching TRBD1 (6 bases). The CDR3 runs to 12 residues. V dropped 3 bases and J dropped 7 bases, with 10 bases sitting between them. The CDR3 nucleotides read TGTGCCAGCAGTTTGGACAGAATAGAGCAGTACTTC. Amino acids: CASSLDRIEQYF.

This clone was picked up many times. V gene TRBV29-1 combines with J gene TRBJ2-3, with D possibly matching TRBD1 (5 bases). Trimming removed 8 bases from V and 3 bases from J, with 15 bases in between. There are 13 residues in the CDR3. The V gene's germline CDR1 is SQVTM and CDR2 ANQGSEA. CDR3 in DNA: TGCAGCACCCTAGGGCGGACAACAGATACGCAGTATTTT. Its protein is CSTLGRTTDTQYF.

A single count supports this clone. A read error may account for a junction end that differs from germline. The chain joins TRBV18 to TRBJ2-1, with D tentatively TRBD1 (6 bases). CDR1 is KGHSH and CDR2 is LQKENI in the germline V gene. The CDR3 contains 14 residues. CDR3 sequence: CANSPLTGNNEHFF. For the CDR3, the DNA is TGTGCCAACTCACCTCTCACAGGGAACAATGAGCATTTCTTC. The full variable domain, its missing parts supplied by reference TRBV18 and TRBJ2-1, is NAGVMQNPRHLVRRRGQEARLRCSPMKGHSHVYWYRQLPEEGLKFMVYLQKENIIDESGMPKERFSAEFPKEGPSILRIQQVVRGDSAAYFCANSPLTGNNEHFFGPGTRLTVL.

The rearrangement uses TRBV28 and TRBJ2-3, with D unresolved. Deletions cut 4 bases from V and 2 bases from J, with 16 bases between. The CDR3 has 16 residues. Looked up from germline, CDR1 is MDHEN and CDR2 is SYDVKM. CDR3 in amino acids: CASSSPGPGHTDTQYF. The CDR3 nucleotides read TGTGCCAGCAGTTCCCCCGGGCCCGGCCACACAGATACGCAGTATTTT.

This clone was recorded many times. The V gene is TRBV6-1, the J gene TRBJ1-4; 11 nucleotides line up with TRBD1. The CDR3 loop spans 17 amino acids. Germline loops: CDR1 MNHNS, CDR2 SASEGT. With 7 bases clipped from V and 6 bases from J, the junction kept 13 bases outside the gene matches. The CDR3 region is CASTTPFGTGGHEKLFF. The CDR3 region has the DNA TGTGCCAGCACTACTCCGTTTGGGACAGGGGGTCATGAAAAACTGTTTTTT.

In this sample, this clone turned up a few times. This rearrangement joins TRBV24-1 to TRBJ2-2; TRBD1 agrees at 7 bases. In germline, CDR1 is KGHDR, CDR2 SFDVKD. The CDR3 is made up of 13 amino acids. Unmatched junction bases numbered 6, after V lost 4 bases and J lost 11 bases. The CDR3 sequence: CATSDRTGLELFF. CDR3 DNA: TGTGCCACCAGTGACCGGACAGGATTAGAGCTGTTTTTT.

This clone occurred many times. J is TRBJ1-1 and V is TRBV30, with unresolved D. V was cut by 4 bases and J by 6 bases, with 21 bases left in between. Germline V gene lookup returns CDR1 GTSNPN and CDR2 SVGIG (reference sequence). The CDR3 length is 15 residues. The DNA for the CDR3 is TGTGCCTGGATGACACCGGGAGCGGTGAGGGCTGAAGCTTTCTTT. It codes for CAWMTPGAVRAEAFF.

This clone was detected ten times or more. The chain carries TRBV29-1 and TRBJ2-2; TRBD2 matches 16 bases. Trimming at V came to 7 bases and at J to 4 bases, leaving 3 bases not matched to a gene. CDR1 is SQVTM, CDR2 ANQGSEA, per germline. The CDR3 totals 15 residues. This CDR3 reads CSGGLAGGGTGELFF. In nucleotides, the CDR3 is TGCAGCGGGGGACTAGCGGGAGGGGGCACCGGGGAGCTGTTTTTT.

Note on this clone: Its ends do not fully match the called genes, so a read error is possible. J is TRBJ2-7 and V is TRBV10-2, with TRBD2 as a possible D gene (6 bases). This CDR3 comprises 13 residues. In germline, CDR1 is WSHSY, CDR2 SAAADI. This CDR3 reads CASRPGLQSGHHF. DNA of the CDR3: TGCGCCAGCAGGCCGGGACTCCAGTCTGGGCATCACTTC.

The rearrangement joins TRBV20-1 to TRBJ1-2; 8 positions match TRBD1. The V gene's germline CDR1 is DFQATT and CDR2 SNEGSKA (reference sequence). Losses at the gene ends were 3 bases for V and 6 bases for J; bases not matched to a gene: 9. The CDR3 totals 14 residues. In nucleotides, the CDR3 is TGCAGTGCTAGGCGACAGGGGCATTCGGATGGCTACACCTTC. Encoded protein: CSARRQGHSDGYTF.

This clone was recorded many times. This chain links TRBV7-7 with TRBJ2-3; D possibly corresponds to TRBD2 (6 bases). The CDR3 sequence is 16 residues long. CDR1 and CDR2 (germline): SSHAT, FNYEAQ (reference sequence). CDR3 sequence reads: CTSSQNPLASTDTQYF. CDR3 in DNA: TGTACTAGCAGCCAAAACCCACTAGCTAGCACAGATACGCAGTATTTT.

This clone was recorded at least ten times. The chain links TRBV2 to TRBJ1-6, with TRBD1 identical over 8 bases. The CDR3 runs to 16 residues. Germline V gene data show CDR1 as SNHLY and CDR2 as FYNNEI. With 8 bases clipped from V and 0 bases from J, the junction kept 6 bases outside the gene matches. The CDR3 DNA is TGTGCCAGCCTTCGACAGGGGAGCTCCTATAATTCACCCCTCCACTTT. Translation gives CASLRQGSSYNSPLHF.

This clone showed up many times. The V call is TRBV6-1, the J call TRBJ1-5; a possible D gene is TRBD1 (5 bases). CDR3 length: 13 amino acids. V was pared by 6 bases and J by 4 bases, with 10 bases between. Germline V gives CDR1 MNHNS, CDR2 SASEGT. CDR3 residues: CASSPGGNQPQHF. The CDR3 coding sequence is TGTGCCAGCAGCCCGGGGGGGAATCAGCCCCAGCATTTT.

This clone was seen ten or more times. This chain uses TRBV28 with TRBJ1-2; 8 nucleotides align to TRBD1. Germline CDR1 is MDHEN and CDR2 is SYDVKM. V lost 6 bases, J lost 6 bases, and 12 bases stayed unmatched. This CDR3 has 15 residues. The DNA of the CDR3 is TGTGCCAGCAGCGTGGGGACAGGCATTTTCCATGGCTACACCTTC. The encoded protein is CASSVGTGIFHGYTF.